These 11 T cell receptor beta chains were all obtained from the same sample, sequenced in a study of identical twins. In TCRdb, the 5' RACE reads were re-called with MiXCR into one record per CDR3 protein. The profile shows 500,000 to 600,000 distinct CDR3 sequences, around 20% of them singletons. These data also featured in a second study, about T cells expressing NK-cell markers.

The sample consisted of CD4+ T cells sorted from blood. The receptors stem from a woman between 18 and 29 years old in good health.

The chain links TRBV6-4 to TRBJ2-4, with TRBD1 identical over 8 bases. There are 17 residues in the CDR3. Germline V gene sequence: CDR1 MRHNA, CDR2 SNTAGT. The junction had 10 bases not matched to a gene; V was cut back by 6 bases and J by 0 bases. CDR3 amino acids: CASSYRGTLLAKNIQYF. The CDR3 DNA reads as TGTGCCAGCAGCTACAGGGGGACTCTTCTAGCCAAAAACATTCAGTACTTC.

V usage is TRBV6-5 and J usage is TRBJ2-5; tentatively, D is TRBD1 or TRBD2 (5 bases each). The CDR3 has 11 residues. The germline CDR1 and CDR2 sequences are MNHEY and SVGAGI. V was clipped by 2 bases and J by 7 bases, with 5 bases between them. The CDR3 DNA follows: TGTGCCAGCAGTTACGGGACGACCCAGTACTTC. As protein: CASSYGTTQYF.

This clonotype was recorded a few times. The V gene is TRBV12-5, the J gene TRBJ1-2; no firm D call. V shed 6 bases and J shed 8 bases, with 16 bases lying between them. Looked up from germline, CDR1 is LGHNT and CDR2 is FRNRAP. This CDR3 has 13 residues. The CDR3 coding sequence is TGTGCTAGTGGCCCGGGCCCTAGGAAAGGCTACACCTTC. As protein: CASGPGPRKGYTF.

Many counts were recorded for this clonotype. This chain links TRBV6-5 with TRBJ1-1; D is unresolved. V lost 1 base to trimming and J lost 3 bases, with 12 bases between them. Germline V gives CDR1 MNHEY, CDR2 SVGAGI. The CDR3 is 15 amino acids. The CDR3 DNA sequence: TGTGCCAGCAGTTACTATCCCCCGACGGACACTGAAGCTTTCTTT. This encodes CASSYYPPTDTEAFF.

The V and J genes are TRBV7-1 and TRBJ2-1; 7 nucleotides align to TRBD2. TRBV7-1 is an ORF for which the function is uncertain. This CDR3 comprises 22 residues. V dropped 3 bases and J dropped 8; count of bases not matched to a gene: 31. CDR3 amino acids: CASSSPIAGQRGPPVRPHEQFF. The CDR3 DNA reads TGTGCCAGCAGCTCCCCAATAGCGGGTCAGCGGGGCCCCCCGGTTAGACCCCATGAGCAGTTCTTC.

This clonotype has ten or more counts. The gene calls are TRBV20-1 and TRBJ1-2; 7 bases line up with TRBD1. Germline V gene lookup returns CDR1 DFQATT and CDR2 SNEGSKA (reference sequence). CDR3 length: 14 amino acids. V lost 6 bases to trimming and J lost 4 bases; unmatched junction nucleotides: 11. CDR3 residues: CSATRGDSLYGYTF. In DNA form, the CDR3 reads TGCAGTGCCACAAGGGGGGACAGCCTCTATGGCTACACCTTC.

The chain recombines TRBV5-1 with TRBJ2-5; maybe TRBD1 (7 bases). The CDR3 extends over 16 amino acids. CDR1 SGHRS and CDR2 YFSETQ come from the germline V gene. Trimming stripped 0 bases from V and 4 bases from J, with 16 bases between. The CDR3 sequence: CASSLEAGGTLETQYF. In nucleotides, the CDR3 is TGCGCCAGCAGCTTGGAAGCAGGGGGGACTCTAGAGACCCAGTACTTC.

The chain has TRBV6-1 and TRBJ2-5, with D possibly matching TRBD2 (6 bases). There are 13 residues in the CDR3. Trimming pared 8 bases from V and 0 bases from J, leaving 10 bases between. CDR1 and CDR2 (germline): MNHNS, SASEGT. In DNA form, the CDR3 reads TGTGCCAGCGCCCGGGACTACCAAGAGACCCAGTACTTC. Its protein product is CASARDYQETQYF.

The chain links TRBV5-1 to TRBJ2-7, with D hard to call. Trimming stripped 1 base from V and 3 bases from J, with 20 bases between. CDR1 and CDR2 (germline): SGHRS, YFSETQ. There are 17 residues in the CDR3. CDR3 region: CASSLTVLAASSYEQYF. In DNA, the CDR3 is TGCGCCAGCAGCTTGACGGTTCTGGCGGCTTCTAGCTACGAGCAGTACTTC. Together with reference TRBV5-1 and TRBJ2-7, the CDR3 gives the full variable domain: KAGVTQTPRYLIKTRGQQVTLSCSPISGHRSVSWYQQTPGQGLQFLFEYFSETQRNKGNFPGRFSGRQFSNSRSEMNVSTLELGDSALYLCASSLTVLAASSYEQYFGPGTRLTVT.

V is TRBV5-6 and J is TRBJ2-7, with 7 bases lining up with TRBD1. Germline V CDR1 and CDR2: SGHDT, YYEEEE. V shed 4 bases, J shed 6 bases, and the junction held 4 bases outside the gene matches. The CDR3 totals 12 residues. The CDR3 here is CASSSYRGEQYF. CDR3 nucleotides: TGTGCCAGCAGCAGCTACAGGGGCGAGCAGTACTTC.

This clonotype was seen a few times. The chain combines TRBV20-1 with TRBJ2-2; 9 bases line up with TRBD2. The length of the CDR3 is 15 residues. The junction had 6 bases not matched to a gene; V was cut back by 3 bases and J by 4 bases. Germline-derived CDR1 and CDR2 are DFQATT and SNEGSKA (reference sequence). The CDR3, as DNA: TGCAGTGCTAGGCGCGGGAGGGCGGTCACCGGGGAGCTGTTTTTT. It translates to CSARRGRAVTGELFF.